Presented here are 10 T cell receptor beta chains from one specimen sequenced in a study of monozygotic twins with inflammatory bowel disease. Using the 5' RACE reads, TCRdb records one entry per CDR3 protein without DNA. This sample contains a few hundred thousand distinct CDR3 sequences. Input material: blood. These receptors were taken from a human donor with ulcerative colitis or Crohn's disease, or a healthy co-twin of an affected twin (not recorded which).

The V and J genes are TRBV18 and TRBJ1-1; the D call of TRBD1 rests on TCRdb alone, since no DNA is present to check it. The CDR3 is 14 amino acids. Germline assignment: CDR1 KGHSH and CDR2 LQKENI. CDR3 residues: CASSSPGQPIEAFF.

The V gene is TRBV6-6, the J gene TRBJ2-7; absent DNA, TCRdb's TRBD1 call cannot be checked. CDR3 length equals 14 residues. CDR1 MNHNY and CDR2 SVGAGI come from the germline V gene (reference sequence). Here the CDR3 reads CASWKQGERYEQYF.

V is TRBV3-1 and J is TRBJ2-5. Germline CDR1 is LGHDT and CDR2 is YNNKEL (reference sequence). The CDR3 extends over 15 amino acids. CDR3 residues: CASSQGHTKEETQYF.

This CDR3 reads CASSPRTGVGETQYF. V usage is TRBV12-3 or TRBV12-4 and J usage is TRBJ2-5; as DNA is missing, the TRBD1 call by TCRdb cannot be tested. CDR3 length: 15 residues.

The genes are TRBV14 and TRBJ2-1; lacking DNA, the TRBD1 call made by TCRdb goes unchecked. The CDR3 extends over 15 amino acids. Germline-derived CDR1 and CDR2 are SGHDN and FVKESK. CDR3 in amino acids: CASSQGRGAYNEQFF.

This CDR3 is CASSVALAGGTSYNEQFF. This chain uses TRBV9 with TRBJ2-1; without DNA, the TCRdb call of TRBD2 cannot be checked. Per germline, CDR1 SGDLS and CDR2 YYNGEE. This CDR3 is built from 18 residues.

This rearrangement joins TRBV5-1 to TRBJ1-1; the TCRdb D gene call, TRBD1, has no DNA to confirm it. CDR1 and CDR2 from the germline V gene are SGHRS and YFSETQ. The CDR3 runs 15 residues. The CDR3 is CASSRTQGLNTEAFF.

This sequence joins TRBV20-1 and TRBJ2-1; no DNA is available, so the TRBD2 call from TCRdb remains unchecked. CDR3 length: 15 residues. Germline lookup yields CDR1 DFQATT and CDR2 SNEGSKA (reference sequence). The CDR3 sequence is CSAAVLAGGIHEQFF.

This chain connects TRBV20-1 to TRBJ2-1; TCRdb lists TRBD1, though no DNA is available to test this call. The CDR3 contains 14 residues. Germline CDR1 is DFQATT and CDR2 is SNEGSKA (reference sequence). CDR3: CSARDRGLYNEQFF.

CDR3 loop: CASSSDSNLVYEQYF. This sequence joins TRBV7-2 and TRBJ2-7; TCRdb gives TRBD1 as the D gene, but with no DNA this cannot be confirmed. Germline lookup yields CDR1 SGHTA and CDR2 FQGNSA. CDR3 length: 15 residues.